One and the same sample provided the 3 T cell receptor beta chains below, sequenced in a study of blood T cells in healthy people across ages. A second PCR of roughly 7 to 11 cycles used a sample-barcoded 5' primer and a J-beta primer mix. Each CDR3 protein gets one entry after TCRdb re-called the 5' RACE reads with MiXCR. The table has around 650,000 distinct CDR3 sequences, about 30% seen once; the top ten hold 15%. Sequences were obtained from blood. The receptors stem from a woman older than 75 in good health.

This clonotype was counted many times. The chain uses TRBV12-3 or TRBV12-4 and TRBJ2-1; D ambiguous. Trimming cost V 5 bases and J 6 bases, with 14 bases left between them. The CDR3 is made up of 14 amino acids. CDR3 nucleotide sequence: TGTGCCAGCAGTCCTACAGCCGCTGGCAATGAGCAGTTCTTC. This encodes CASSPTAAGNEQFF.

This clonotype was seen many times. The genes are TRBV10-2 and TRBJ1-1, with D unclear. The germline V and J ends were trimmed by 8 bases and 5 bases, with 15 bases remaining between them. The length of the CDR3 is 13 residues. Germline-derived CDR1 and CDR2 are WSHSY and SAAADI. The CDR3 nucleotides are TGCGCCAGCCAAGCGGGAGGGATTACTGAAGCTTTCTTT. Translation: CASQAGGITEAFF.

This clonotype was picked up many times. V is TRBV19 and J is TRBJ2-4; D is perhaps TRBD2 (6 bases). Trimming shortened V by 4 bases and J by 8 bases, and 15 bases separated the two germline ends. The CDR3 is 14 residues long. Germline CDR1 LNHDA, CDR2 SQIVND (reference sequence). In nucleotides, the CDR3 is TGTGCCAGTAGTAGTGGAGGGTTCGAAGACATTCAGTACTTC. As protein: CASSSGGFEDIQYF.